The T cell receptor (beta chain) under discussion was sequenced for a study of CD8 T cells in Susac syndrome. The study sequenced TCR beta in blood CD8+ and CD4+ T cells. The study used healthy donors as controls matched for age and sex. CDR1 and CDR2 (germline): SQVTM, ANQGSEA. The J segment lost 7 bases and the V segment lost 5 bases, leaving 9 bases of the junction unmatched. CDR3 length: 14 residues. RNA in amounts of roughly 0.5 to 1 ug was reverse transcribed with random hexamers. TCR beta CDR3 was amplified by immunoSEQ multiplex PCR. This amplification extended across 54 Vbeta and 13 Jbeta segments. TCRdb used MiXCR to reprocess the immunoSEQ multiplex PCR reads, holding one entry per CDR3 protein. The sample yields approximately 120,000 distinct CDR3 sequences, around 95% seen once.

The chain employs TRBV29-1 and TRBJ2-5; 11 positions agree with TRBD1. The receptor was derived from a human donor in good health. Source material: CD4+ T cells from PBMCs. Written as DNA, the CDR3 is TGCAGCGTTTCGTGGACAGGGGGCGCGGCGACCCAGTACTTC. Encoded protein: CSVSWTGGAATQYF.